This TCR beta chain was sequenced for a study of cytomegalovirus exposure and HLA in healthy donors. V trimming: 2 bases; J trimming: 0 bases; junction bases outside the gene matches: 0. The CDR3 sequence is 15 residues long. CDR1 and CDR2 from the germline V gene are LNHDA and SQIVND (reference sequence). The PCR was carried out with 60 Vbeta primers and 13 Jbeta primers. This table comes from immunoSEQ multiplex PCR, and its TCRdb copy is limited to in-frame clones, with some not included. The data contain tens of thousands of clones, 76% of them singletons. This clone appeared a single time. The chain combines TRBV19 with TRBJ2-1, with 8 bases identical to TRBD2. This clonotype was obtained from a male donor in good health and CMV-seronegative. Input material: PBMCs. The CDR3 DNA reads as TGTGCCAGTAGTATAAGCGGGGGCTCCTACAATGAGCAGTTCTTC. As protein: CASSISGGSYNEQFF. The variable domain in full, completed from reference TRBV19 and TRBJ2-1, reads DGGITQSPKYLFRKEGQNVTLSCEQNLNHDAMYWYRQDPGQGLRLIYYSQIVNDFQKGDIAEGYSVSREKKESFPLTVTSAQKNPTAFYLCASSISGGSYNEQFFGPGTRLTVL.